The 14 T cell receptor beta chains listed next were all sequenced from one sample in a study of blood T cell repertoires in COVID-19. Profiled with immunoSEQ multiplex PCR; TCRdb holds only in-frame clones, not every one. This sample carries about 80,000 clones, about four fifths of them seen once, and the ten largest clones take around 15%. The sequencing sample was made of peripheral blood. The receptors shown here come from a woman aged 80 or over with acute or convalescent COVID-19.

The rearrangement uses TRBV6-5 and TRBJ2-1; 10 nucleotides agree with TRBD2. This CDR3 has 15 amino acids. V gave up 6 bases and J gave up 4 bases; unmatched junction bases: 6. Looked up from germline, CDR1 is MNHEY and CDR2 is SVGAGI. The CDR3 DNA reads as TGTGCCAGCAGGATAGCGGGGGGACGGTACAATGAGCAGTTCTTC. It is translated as CASRIAGGRYNEQFF.

This clone was picked up a small number of times. The genes are TRBV25-1 and TRBJ2-7; TRBD1 aligns across 10 bases. With 4 bases clipped from V and 5 bases from J, the junction kept 2 bases outside the gene matches. This CDR3 has 13 amino acids. Germline V lookup: CDR1 MGHDK, CDR2 SYGVNS. As DNA, the CDR3 is TGTGCCAGCAGTGGACAGGGGGCCCACGAGCAGTACTTC. Protein sequence: CASSGQGAHEQYF.

Worth noting for this clone: Its ends do not fully match the called genes, so a read error is possible. This sequence joins TRBV18 and TRBJ1-6; TRBD1 might be the D (5 bases). The CDR3 runs 15 residues. The germline V gene has CDR1 KGHSH and CDR2 LQKENI. CDR3 region: CASSPQEANNSPLHF. CDR3 nucleotides: TGTGCCAGCTCTCCACAGGAGGCGAATAATTCACCCCTCCACTTT.

The CDR3 DNA reads as TGTGCCAGCATAGGAGGGAATCAAGGTGAAAAACTGTTTTTT. This sequence encodes CASIGGNQGEKLFF. The J gene is TRBJ1-4, the V gene TRBV6-5; no definite D call. V was shortened by 7 bases and J by 7 bases, with 16 bases between the two germline ends. This CDR3 is 14 amino acids long. Germline CDR1 MNHEY, CDR2 SVGAGI.

The chain has TRBV3-1 (or the pseudogene TRBV3-2) and TRBJ1-5; D is unclear. The CDR3 length is 12 residues. CDR1 LGHDT and CDR2 YNNKEL come from the germline V gene (reference sequence). The V end lost 3 bases, the J end lost 5 bases, and 5 bases lay between the germline ends. CDR3 bases: TGTGCCAGCAGCCAGATAGATCAGCCCCAGCATTTT. Translated, it gives CASSQIDQPQHF.

The CDR3 nucleotides read TGTGCCAGCGGCTTAGTGTTGAGAGAGCGACAGTTCTTC. Translated, it gives CASGLVLRERQFF. The rearrangement joins TRBV6-5 to TRBJ2-1; D gene uncertain. CDR3 size: 13 residues. The germline V and J ends were trimmed by 8 bases and 13 bases, with 21 bases remaining between them. Germline assignment: CDR1 MNHEY and CDR2 SVGAGI.

V usage is TRBV7-9 and J usage is TRBJ1-4; perhaps TRBD1 as D (6 bases). V was cut by 6 bases and J by 0 bases, with 11 bases left in between. Germline V gives CDR1 SEHNR, CDR2 FQNEAQ (reference sequence). The CDR3 runs 15 residues. The CDR3 DNA is TGTGCCAGCAGACCAGGACAGACAACTAATGAAAAACTGTTTTTT. Translating gives CASRPGQTTNEKLFF.

This clone turned up a few times. V is TRBV5-1 and J is TRBJ2-2, with 8 bases identical to TRBD2. The CDR3 has 14 amino acids. J gave up 6 bases and V 4 bases, and 5 bases lay outside the gene matches. Germline lookup yields CDR1 SGHRS and CDR2 YFSETQ. CDR3 sequence (DNA): TGCGCCAGCAGCCCGGGGGGGGCCTCCGGGGAGCTGTTTTTT. Protein: CASSPGGASGELFF.

This chain links TRBV13 with TRBJ1-1; 8 bases line up with TRBD1. The germline CDR1 and CDR2 sequences are PRHDT and FYEKMQ (reference sequence). CDR3 length: 16 residues. J was trimmed by 5 bases and V by 6 bases; bases with no gene match: 14. The CDR3 nucleotides are TGTGCCAGCAGACCTATACGGACAGGGAAAGTAACTGAAGCTTTCTTT. It translates to CASRPIRTGKVTEAFF.

The J gene is TRBJ2-5, the V gene TRBV15; the match to TRBD2 covers 15 bases. Trimming removed 6 bases from V and 1 base from J; junction bases left unmatched: 12. Looked up from germline, CDR1 is LNHNV and CDR2 is YYDKDF (reference sequence). This CDR3 has 19 amino acids. The CDR3 is CATRTRGLAGGPFQETQYF. The CDR3 nucleotides are TGTGCCACCAGAACCAGGGGACTAGCGGGGGGCCCTTTCCAAGAGACCCAGTACTTC.

This clone was detected only a few times. The V call is TRBV29-1, the J call TRBJ2-2; D unresolved. The germline gives CDR1 SQVTM, CDR2 ANQGSEA. This CDR3 has 14 amino acids. V lost 4 bases to trimming and J lost 1 base, with 10 bases between them. DNA for the CDR3: TGCAGCGTTGTGAAACAGCAGAACACCGGGGAGCTGTTTTTT. This encodes CSVVKQQNTGELFF.

V usage is TRBV6-2 or TRBV6-3 and J usage is TRBJ2-2; 8 bases agree with TRBD2. Germline values: CDR1 MNHEY, CDR2 SVGEGT. With 6 bases clipped from V and 2 bases from J, the junction kept 11 bases outside the gene matches. The CDR3 totals 17 residues. The CDR3 DNA is TGTGCCAGCAGCGATCCCTCCGGGGGGGGAAACACCGGGGAGCTGTTTTTT. Its translation is CASSDPSGGGNTGELFF.

This chain links TRBV7-9 with TRBJ1-1; 9 nucleotides match TRBD1. This CDR3 spans 18 amino acids. Germline V gene lookup returns CDR1 SEHNR and CDR2 FQNEAQ (reference sequence). V lost 10 bases and J lost 1; bases outside the gene matches: 19. The CDR3 DNA is TGTGCCACCAACCCGCCGGGACAGGGAGTGGTCGGGAACACTGAAGCTTTCTTT. It is translated as CATNPPGQGVVGNTEAFF.

In this sample, this clone turned up many times. This chain connects TRBV2 to TRBJ1-6, with D possibly TRBD1 on 5 matching bases. The CDR3 is 11 residues long. Trimming took off 7 bases at V and 11 bases at J, with 9 bases between the two ends. Germline CDR1 and CDR2: SNHLY and FYNNEI. As DNA, the CDR3 is TGTGCCAGCAATGGGGGGGCACCCCTCCACTTT. Amino acids: CASNGGAPLHF.